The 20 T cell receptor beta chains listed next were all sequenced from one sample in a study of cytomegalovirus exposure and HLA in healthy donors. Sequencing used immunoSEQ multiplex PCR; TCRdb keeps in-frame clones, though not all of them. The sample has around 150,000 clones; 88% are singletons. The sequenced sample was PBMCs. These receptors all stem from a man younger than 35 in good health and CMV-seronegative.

The chain's CDR3 is CASSPGLAINEQFF. The CDR3 DNA sequence: TGTGCCAGCAGCCCGGGACTAGCAATAAATGAGCAGTTCTTC. The chain links TRBV11-2 to TRBJ2-1, with 9 bases that match TRBD2. The CDR3 runs to 14 residues. Per the germline V gene, CDR1 is SGHAT and CDR2 is FQNNGV. V was clipped by 5 bases and J by 7 bases; unmatched bases: 6.

Here the CDR3 DNA reads TGCAGTGTAACTAGCGGATACGAGCAGTACGTC. Residues: CSVTSGYEQYV. The gene calls are TRBV20-1 and TRBJ2-7; 8 bases line up with TRBD2. Germline V lookup: CDR1 DFQATT, CDR2 SNEGSKA (reference sequence). Trimming cost V 7 bases and J 4 bases; bases outside gene matches: 3. The CDR3 loop spans 11 amino acids.

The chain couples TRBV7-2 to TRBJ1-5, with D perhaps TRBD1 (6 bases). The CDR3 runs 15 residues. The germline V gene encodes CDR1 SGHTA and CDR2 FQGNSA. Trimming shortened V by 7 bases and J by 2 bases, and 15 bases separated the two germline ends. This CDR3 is CASTQGGARNQPQHF. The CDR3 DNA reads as TGTGCCAGCACCCAAGGGGGGGCCCGCAATCAGCCCCAGCATTTT.

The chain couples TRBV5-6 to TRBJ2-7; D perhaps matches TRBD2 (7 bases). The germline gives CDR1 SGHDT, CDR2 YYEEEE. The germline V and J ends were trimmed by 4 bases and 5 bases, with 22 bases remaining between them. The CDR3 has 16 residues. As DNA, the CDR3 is TGTGCCAGCAGCGGGGTGGGGAGGGGGGATGAAAACGAGCAGTACTTC. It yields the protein CASSGVGRGDENEQYF.

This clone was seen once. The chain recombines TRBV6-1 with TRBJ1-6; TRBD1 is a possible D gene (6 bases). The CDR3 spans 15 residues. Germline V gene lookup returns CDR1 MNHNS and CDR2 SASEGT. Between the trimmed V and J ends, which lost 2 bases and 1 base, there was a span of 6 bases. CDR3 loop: CASSEQGSYNSPLHF. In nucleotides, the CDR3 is TGTGCCAGCAGTGAACAGGGGTCCTATAATTCACCCCTCCACTTT.

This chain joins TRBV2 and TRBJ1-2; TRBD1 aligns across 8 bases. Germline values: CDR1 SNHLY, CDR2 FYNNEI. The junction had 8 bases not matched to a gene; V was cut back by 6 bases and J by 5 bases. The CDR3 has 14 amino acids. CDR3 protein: CASSQGQALYGYTF. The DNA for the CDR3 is TGTGCCAGCAGCCAGGGACAGGCGTTATATGGCTACACCTTC.

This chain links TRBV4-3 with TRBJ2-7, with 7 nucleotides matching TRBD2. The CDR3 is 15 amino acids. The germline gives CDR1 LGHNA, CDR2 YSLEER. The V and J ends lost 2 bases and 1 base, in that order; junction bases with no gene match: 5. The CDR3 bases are TGCGCCAGCAGCCAAAGCCAGGGAGGGTCCTACGAGCAGTACTTC. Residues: CASSQSQGGSYEQYF.

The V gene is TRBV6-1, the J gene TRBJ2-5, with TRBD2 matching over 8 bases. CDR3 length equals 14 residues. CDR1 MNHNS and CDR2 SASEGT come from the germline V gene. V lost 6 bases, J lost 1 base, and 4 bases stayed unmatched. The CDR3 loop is CASRTGLVQETQYF. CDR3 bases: TGTGCCAGCAGGACGGGACTAGTCCAAGAGACCCAGTACTTC.

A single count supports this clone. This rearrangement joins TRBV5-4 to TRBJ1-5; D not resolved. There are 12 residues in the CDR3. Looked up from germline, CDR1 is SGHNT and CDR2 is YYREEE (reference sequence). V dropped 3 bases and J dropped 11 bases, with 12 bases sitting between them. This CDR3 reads CASSYGGGAQHF. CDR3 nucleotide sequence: TGTGCCAGCAGCTACGGCGGCGGGGCCCAGCATTTT.

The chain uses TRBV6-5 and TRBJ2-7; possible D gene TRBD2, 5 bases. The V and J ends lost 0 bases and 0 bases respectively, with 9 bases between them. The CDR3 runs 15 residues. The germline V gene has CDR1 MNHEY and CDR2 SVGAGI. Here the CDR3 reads CASSYSLAGSYEQYF. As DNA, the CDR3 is TGTGCCAGCAGTTACTCTTTGGCGGGCTCCTACGAGCAGTACTTC.

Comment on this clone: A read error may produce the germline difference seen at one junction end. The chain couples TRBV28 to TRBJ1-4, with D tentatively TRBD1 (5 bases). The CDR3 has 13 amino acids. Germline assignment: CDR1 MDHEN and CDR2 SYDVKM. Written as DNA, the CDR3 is TGTGCCACCAGTACAGGCTTTAATGAAAAACTGTTTTTT. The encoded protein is CATSTGFNEKLFF.

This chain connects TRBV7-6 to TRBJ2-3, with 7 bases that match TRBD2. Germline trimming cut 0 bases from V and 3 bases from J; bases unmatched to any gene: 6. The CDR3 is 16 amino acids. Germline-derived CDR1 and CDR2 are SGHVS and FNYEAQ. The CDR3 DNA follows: TGTGCCAGCAGCTTAGCGGAGGGAGGGATGACAGATACGCAGTATTTT. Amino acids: CASSLAEGGMTDTQYF.

CDR3: CASSSGQGKDTQYF. The CDR3 DNA sequence: TGTGCCAGCAGTTCGGGACAGGGGAAGGATACGCAGTATTTT. This sequence joins TRBV25-1 and TRBJ2-3, with 10 positions matching TRBD1. The CDR3 has 14 amino acids. The J segment lost 6 bases and the V segment lost 5 bases, leaving 5 bases of the junction unmatched. Germline CDR1 and CDR2: MGHDK and SYGVNS. Combining the CDR3 with reference TRBV25-1 and TRBJ2-3 gives the whole variable domain EADIYQTPRYLVIGTGKKITLECSQTMGHDKMYWYQQDPGMELHLIHYSYGVNSTEKGDLSSESTVSRIRTEHFPLTLESARPSHTSQYLCASSSGQGKDTQYFGPGTRLTVL.

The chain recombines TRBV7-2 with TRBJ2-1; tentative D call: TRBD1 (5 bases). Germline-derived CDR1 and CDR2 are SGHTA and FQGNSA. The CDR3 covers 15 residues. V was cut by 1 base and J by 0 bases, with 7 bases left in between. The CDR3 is CASSLEQVSYNEQFF. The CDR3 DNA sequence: TGTGCCAGCAGCTTAGAACAGGTCTCCTACAATGAGCAGTTCTTC.

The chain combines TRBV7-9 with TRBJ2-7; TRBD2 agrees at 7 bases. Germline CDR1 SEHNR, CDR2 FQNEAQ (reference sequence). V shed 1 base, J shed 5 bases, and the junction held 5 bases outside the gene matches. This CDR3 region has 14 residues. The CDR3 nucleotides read TGTGCCAGCAGCTTAGAGAGCGGGACCGACGAGCAGTACTTC. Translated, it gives CASSLESGTDEQYF.

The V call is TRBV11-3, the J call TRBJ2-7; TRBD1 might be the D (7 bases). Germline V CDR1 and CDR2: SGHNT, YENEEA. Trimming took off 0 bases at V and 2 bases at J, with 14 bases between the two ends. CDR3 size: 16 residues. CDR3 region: CASSLDPDREAYEQYF. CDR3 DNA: TGTGCCAGCAGCTTAGATCCCGACAGGGAGGCCTACGAGCAGTACTTC.

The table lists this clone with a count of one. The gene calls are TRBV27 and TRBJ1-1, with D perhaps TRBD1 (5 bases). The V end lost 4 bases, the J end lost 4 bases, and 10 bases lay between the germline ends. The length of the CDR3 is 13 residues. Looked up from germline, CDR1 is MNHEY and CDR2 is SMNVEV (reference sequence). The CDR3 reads CASSWGVPTEAFF. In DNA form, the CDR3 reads TGTGCCAGCAGTTGGGGGGTGCCCACTGAAGCTTTCTTT.

The CDR3 loop reads CSVTTLGTGAGEQYF. The CDR3 nucleotides read TGCAGCGTTACGACGCTTGGGACAGGGGCTGGCGAGCAGTACTTC. This chain connects TRBV29-1 to TRBJ2-7, with TRBD1 matching over 10 bases. From germline, CDR1 is SQVTM and CDR2 ANQGSEA. This CDR3 spans 15 amino acids. Trimming cost V 5 bases and J 6 bases; bases outside gene matches: 13.

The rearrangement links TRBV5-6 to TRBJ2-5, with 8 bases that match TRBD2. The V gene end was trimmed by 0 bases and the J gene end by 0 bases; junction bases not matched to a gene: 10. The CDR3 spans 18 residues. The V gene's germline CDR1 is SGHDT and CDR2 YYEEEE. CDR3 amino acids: CASSLVMVSGDDQETQYF. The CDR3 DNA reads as TGTGCCAGCAGCTTGGTGATGGTTAGCGGGGACGACCAAGAGACCCAGTACTTC.

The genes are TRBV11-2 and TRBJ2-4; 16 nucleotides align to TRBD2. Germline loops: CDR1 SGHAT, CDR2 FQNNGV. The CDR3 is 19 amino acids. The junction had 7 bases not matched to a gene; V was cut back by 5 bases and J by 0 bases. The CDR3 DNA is TGTGCCAGCAGCCGTCCCGGGACTAGCGGGGGGGGAGCCAAAAACATTCAGTACTTC. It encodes CASSRPGTSGGGAKNIQYF.